A selection of T cell receptor beta chains follows, all from one sample in a study of cytomegalovirus exposure and HLA in healthy donors. Produced via immunoSEQ multiplex PCR; TCRdb's table is partial and in-frame only. The table lists 65,000 to 95,000 clones, around 82% of them singletons. The material sequenced was PBMCs. The receptors shown here come from a man in his fifties or sixties in good health and CMV-seronegative. CDR3s include the opening cysteine and the closing phenylalanine or tryptophan. A D gene is named only where the DNA matches it firmly. Clone size is shown for a subset of rows, as once, few, many or a class of expanded clone.

v_call	clone_size	d_call	j_call	cdr3_aa	cdr3_nt
TRBV5-1	NA	TRBD2	TRBJ2-1	CASSLTTSGGAGEQFF	TGCGCCAGCAGCTTGACAACCAGCGGGGGGGCGGGTGAGCAGTTCTTC
TRBV15	NA	NA	TRBJ2-3	CATSRDGQGTDTQYF	TGTGCCACCAGCAGAGATGGGCAGGGGACAGATACGCAGTATTTT
TRBV7-2	NA	NA	TRBJ2-7	CASSSKRGIYEQYF	TGTGCCAGCAGCTCGAAAAGGGGTATCTACGAGCAGTACTTC
TRBV11-3	NA	NA	TRBJ1-3	CASHQGGDIGGNTIYF	TGTGCCAGCCACCAAGGAGGGGATATAGGTGGAAACACCATATATTTT
TRBV2	NA	NA	TRBJ2-3	CASNTGIDTQYF	TGTGCCAGCAACACAGGTATCGATACGCAGTATTTT
TRBV18	NA	NA	TRBJ1-2	CASSPSVQGRDGYTF	TGTGCCAGCTCACCATCCGTCCAGGGCAGGGATGGCTACACCTTC
TRBV5-1	NA	NA	TRBJ1-4	CASSLGDRINEKLFF	TGCGCCAGCAGCTTGGGCGACAGGATCAATGAAAAACTGTTTTTT
TRBV9	NA	NA	TRBJ1-6	CASSVGSGAGSSPLHF	TGTGCCAGCAGCGTAGGATCAGGGGCTGGTTCTTCACCCCTCCACTTT
TRBV23-1	NA	NA	TRBJ1-3	CAGRGGALGNTIYF	TGCGCCGGCCGGGGGGGCGCGCTTGGAAACACCATATATTTT
TRBV12-5	few	NA	TRBJ2-7	CASGLVLQGTRLYEQYF	TGTGCTAGTGGTTTGGTCCTGCAGGGGACGCGCCTTTACGAGCAGTACTTC
TRBV11-2	NA	TRBD2	TRBJ2-7	CASSGSGGASEQYF	TGTGCCAGCAGCGGGAGCGGGGGGGCCAGCGAGCAGTACTTC
TRBV21-1	few	NA	TRBJ2-5	CASSVSSGALGKTQYF	TGTGCCAGCAGCGTATCTAGCGGGGCTCTCGGGAAGACCCAGTACTTC
TRBV7-2	NA	TRBD1	TRBJ1-4	CASSEGTDEKLFF	TGTGCCAGCAGCGAAGGGACAGATGAAAAACTGTTTTTT
TRBV5-5	NA	NA	TRBJ1-1	CASSLVAGGTEAFF	TGTGCCAGCAGCTTGGTTGCCGGGGGCACTGAAGCTTTCTTT
TRBV19	NA	NA	TRBJ1-4	CASSIRGDEKLFF	TGTGCCAGTAGTATTCGCGGAGATGAAAAACTGTTTTTT
TRBV4-3	NA	TRBD1	TRBJ1-4	CASSQGDRTTNEKLFF	TGCGCCAGCAGCCAAGGGGACAGAACAACTAATGAAAAACTGTTTTTT
TRBV4-1	NA	TRBD1	TRBJ2-7	CASSQASVTGTYEQYF	TGCGCCAGCAGCCAAGCCTCGGTGACAGGGACCTACGAGCAGTACTTC
TRBV5-8	NA	NA	TRBJ1-5	CASSPIHQPQHF	TGTGCCAGCAGCCCCATCCATCAGCCCCAGCATTTT
TRBV2	NA	NA	TRBJ2-3	CASSERPPGDTQYF	TGTGCCAGCAGTGAAAGACCGCCGGGGGATACGCAGTATTTT
TRBV13	NA	TRBD1	TRBJ1-1	CASFHRGGRIEAFF	TGTGCCAGCTTCCACAGGGGTGGCAGGATTGAAGCTTTCTTT
TRBV4-2	NA	NA	TRBJ2-3	CASSQAGGTDTQYF	TGTGCCAGCAGCCAAGCCGGGGGAACAGATACGCAGTATTTT
TRBV4-1	few	NA	TRBJ2-1	CASSPGLLTGVGSYNEQFF	TGCGCCAGCAGCCCAGGACTGCTAACCGGAGTAGGTTCCTACAATGAGCAGTTCTTC